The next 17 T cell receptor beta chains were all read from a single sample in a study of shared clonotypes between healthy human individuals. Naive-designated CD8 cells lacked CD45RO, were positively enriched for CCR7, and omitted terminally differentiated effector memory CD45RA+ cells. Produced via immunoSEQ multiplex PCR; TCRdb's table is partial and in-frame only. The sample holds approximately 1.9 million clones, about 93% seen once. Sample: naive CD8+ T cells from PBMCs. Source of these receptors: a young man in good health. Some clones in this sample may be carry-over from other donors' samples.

DNA of the CDR3: TGTGCCAGCAGCTCTGTGGCGGCACGCACAGATACGCAGTATTTT. Its protein is CASSSVAARTDTQYF. The J gene is TRBJ2-3, the V gene TRBV11-2; D uncertain. Germline V CDR1 and CDR2: SGHAT, FQNNGV. The CDR3 runs 15 residues. V gave up 4 bases and J gave up 1 base, with 12 bases separating them.

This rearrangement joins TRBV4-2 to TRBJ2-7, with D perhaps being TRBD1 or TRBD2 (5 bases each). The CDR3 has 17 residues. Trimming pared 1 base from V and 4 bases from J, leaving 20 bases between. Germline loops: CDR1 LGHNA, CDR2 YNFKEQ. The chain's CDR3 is CASSQATEGPFGYEQYF. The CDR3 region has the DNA TGTGCCAGCAGCCAAGCCACCGAGGGACCTTTCGGGTACGAGCAGTACTTC.

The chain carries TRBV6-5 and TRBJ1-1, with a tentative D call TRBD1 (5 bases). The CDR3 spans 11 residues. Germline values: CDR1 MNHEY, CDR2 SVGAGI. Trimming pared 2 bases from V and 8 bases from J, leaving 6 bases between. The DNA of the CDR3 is TGTGCCAGCAGTTACGACAGAGAAGCTTTCTTT. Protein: CASSYDREAFF.

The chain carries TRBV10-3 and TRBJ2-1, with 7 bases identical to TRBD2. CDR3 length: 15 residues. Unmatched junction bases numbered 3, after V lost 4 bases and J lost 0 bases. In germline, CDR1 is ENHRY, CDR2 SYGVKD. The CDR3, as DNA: TGTGCCATCAGTGTACTAGCGAGCTCCTACAATGAGCAGTTCTTC. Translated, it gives CAISVLASSYNEQFF.

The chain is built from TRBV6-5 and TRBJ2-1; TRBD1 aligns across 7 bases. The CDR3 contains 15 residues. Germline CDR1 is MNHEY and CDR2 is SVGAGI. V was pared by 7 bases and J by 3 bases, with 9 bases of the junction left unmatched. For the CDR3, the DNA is TGTGCCAGCACCAAGGGGGACAGCAACTACAATGAGCAGTTCTTC. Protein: CASTKGDSNYNEQFF.

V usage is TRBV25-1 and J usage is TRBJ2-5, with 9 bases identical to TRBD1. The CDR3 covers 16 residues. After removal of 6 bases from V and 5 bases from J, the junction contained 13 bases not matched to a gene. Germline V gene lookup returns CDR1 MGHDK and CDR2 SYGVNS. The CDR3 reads CASSGAGDRVEETQYF. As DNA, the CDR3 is TGTGCCAGCAGCGGAGCCGGGGACAGGGTAGAGGAGACCCAGTACTTC.

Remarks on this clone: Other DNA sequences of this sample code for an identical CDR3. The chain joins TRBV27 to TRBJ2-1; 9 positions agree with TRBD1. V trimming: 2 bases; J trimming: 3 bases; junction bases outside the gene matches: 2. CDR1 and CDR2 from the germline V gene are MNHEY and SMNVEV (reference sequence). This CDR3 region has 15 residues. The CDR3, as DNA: TGTGCCAGCAGTTTACCGGGACAGGGCTACAATGAGCAGTTCTTC. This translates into CASSLPGQGYNEQFF.

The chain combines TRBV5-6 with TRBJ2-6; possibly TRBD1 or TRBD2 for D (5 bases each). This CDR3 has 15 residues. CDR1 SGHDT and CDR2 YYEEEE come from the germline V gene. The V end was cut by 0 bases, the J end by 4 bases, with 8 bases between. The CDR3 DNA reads TGTGCCAGCAGCTTGGCGGGGCTAGGGGCCAACGTCCTGACTTTC. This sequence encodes CASSLAGLGANVLTF.

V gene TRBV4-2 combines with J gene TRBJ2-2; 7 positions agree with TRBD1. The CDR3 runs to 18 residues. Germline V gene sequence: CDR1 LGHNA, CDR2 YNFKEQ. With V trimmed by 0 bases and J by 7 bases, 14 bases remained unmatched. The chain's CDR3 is CASSQERGLPPAGGELFF. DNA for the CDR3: TGTGCCAGCAGCCAAGAGAGGGGGCTACCCCCGGCGGGCGGGGAGCTGTTTTTT.

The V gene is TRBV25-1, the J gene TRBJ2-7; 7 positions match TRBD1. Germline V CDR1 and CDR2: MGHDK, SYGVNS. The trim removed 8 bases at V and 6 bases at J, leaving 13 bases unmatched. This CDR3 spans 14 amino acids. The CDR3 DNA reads TGTGCCAGCGCTCGGACAGGTTTTCTGGGCGAGCAGTACTTC. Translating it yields CASARTGFLGEQYF.

CDR3 protein: CASRWYNEQFF. The CDR3 bases are TGTGCCAGCAGGTGGTACAATGAGCAGTTCTTC. The rearrangement joins TRBV27 to TRBJ2-1; no definite D call. The CDR3 extends over 11 amino acids. Trimming shortened V by 6 bases and J by 4 bases, and 4 bases separated the two germline ends. Germline V gene data show CDR1 as MNHEY and CDR2 as SMNVEV (reference sequence).

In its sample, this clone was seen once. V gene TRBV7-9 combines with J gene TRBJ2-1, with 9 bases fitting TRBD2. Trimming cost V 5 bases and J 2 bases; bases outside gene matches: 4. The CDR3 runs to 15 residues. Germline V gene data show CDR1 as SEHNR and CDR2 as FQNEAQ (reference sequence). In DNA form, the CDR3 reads TGTGCCAGCAGCCTTAGCGGGGGTACCTACAATGAGCAGTTCTTC. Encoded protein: CASSLSGGTYNEQFF.

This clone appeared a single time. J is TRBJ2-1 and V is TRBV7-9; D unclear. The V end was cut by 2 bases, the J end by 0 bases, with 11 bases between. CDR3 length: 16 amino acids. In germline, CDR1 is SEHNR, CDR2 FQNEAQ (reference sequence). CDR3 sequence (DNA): TGTGCCAGCAGCTTAAGTGACTCCATCTCCTACAATGAGCAGTTCTTC. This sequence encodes CASSLSDSISYNEQFF. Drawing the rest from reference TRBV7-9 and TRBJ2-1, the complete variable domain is DTGVSQNPRHKITKRGQNVTFRCDPISEHNRLYWYRQTLGQGPEFLTYFQNEAQLEKSRLLSDRFSAERPKGSFSTLEIQRTEQGDSAMYLCASSLSDSISYNEQFFGPGTRLTVL.

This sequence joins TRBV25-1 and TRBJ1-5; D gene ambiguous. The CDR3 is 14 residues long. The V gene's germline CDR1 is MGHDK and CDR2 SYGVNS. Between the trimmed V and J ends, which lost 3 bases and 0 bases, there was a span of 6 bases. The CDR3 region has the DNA TGTGCCAGCAGTGACCCCTATAGCAATCAGCCCCAGCATTTT. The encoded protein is CASSDPYSNQPQHF.

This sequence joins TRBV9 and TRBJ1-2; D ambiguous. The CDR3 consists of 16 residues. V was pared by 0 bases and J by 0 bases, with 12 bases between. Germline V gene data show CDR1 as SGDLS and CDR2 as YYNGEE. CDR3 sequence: CASSVGPQTSNYGYTF. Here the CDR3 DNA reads TGTGCCAGCAGCGTAGGCCCTCAGACATCTAACTATGGCTACACCTTC.

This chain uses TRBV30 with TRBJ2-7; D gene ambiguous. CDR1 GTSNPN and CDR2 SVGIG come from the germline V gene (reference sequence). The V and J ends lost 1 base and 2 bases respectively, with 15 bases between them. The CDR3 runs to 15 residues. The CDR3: CAWSESRTRTYEQYF. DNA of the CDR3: TGTGCCTGGAGTGAGTCCAGGACGAGAACCTACGAGCAGTACTTC. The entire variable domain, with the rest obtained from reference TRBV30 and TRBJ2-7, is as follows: SQTIHQWPATLVQPVGSPLSLECTVEGTSNPNLYWYRQAAGRGLQLLFYSVGIGQISSEVPQNLSASRPQDRQFILSSKKLLLSDSGFYLCAWSESRTRTYEQYFGPGTRLTVT.

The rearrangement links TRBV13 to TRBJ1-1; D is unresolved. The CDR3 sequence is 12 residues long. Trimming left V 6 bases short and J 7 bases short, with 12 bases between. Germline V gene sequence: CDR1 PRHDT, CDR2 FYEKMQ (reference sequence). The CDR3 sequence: CASRPGNLEAFF. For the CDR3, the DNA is TGTGCCAGCAGGCCGGGGAACCTTGAAGCTTTCTTT.